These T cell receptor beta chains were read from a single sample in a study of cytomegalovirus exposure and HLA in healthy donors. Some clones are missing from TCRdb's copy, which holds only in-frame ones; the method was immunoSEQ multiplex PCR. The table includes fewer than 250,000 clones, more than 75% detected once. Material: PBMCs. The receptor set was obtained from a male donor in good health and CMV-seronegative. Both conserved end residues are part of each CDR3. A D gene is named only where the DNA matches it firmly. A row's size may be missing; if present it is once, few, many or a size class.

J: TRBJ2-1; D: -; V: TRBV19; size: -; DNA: TGTGCCAGTAGTATGGGTAGCTCCTCCTACAATGAGCAGTTCTTC; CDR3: CASSMGSSSYNEQFF
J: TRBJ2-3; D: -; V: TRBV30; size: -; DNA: TGTGCCTGGAGTGTACATACGAGCGGCACAGATACGCAGTATTTT; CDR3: CAWSVHTSGTDTQYF
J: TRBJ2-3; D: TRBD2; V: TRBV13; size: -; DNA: TGTGCCAGCAGCTTAGCACTAGCGGATACGCAGTATTTT; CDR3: CASSLALADTQYF
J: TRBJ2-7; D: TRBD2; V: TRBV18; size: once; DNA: TGTGCCAGCTCTCCTACTAGCGGGACTACATACGAGCAGTACTTC; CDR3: CASSPTSGTTYEQYF
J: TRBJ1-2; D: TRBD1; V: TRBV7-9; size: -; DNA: TGTGCCAGCAGCGGGGACAGTAATTCCTATGGCTACACCTTC; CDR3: CASSGDSNSYGYTF
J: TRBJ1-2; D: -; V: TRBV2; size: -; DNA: TGTGCCAGCAGATTTGGGGCCGGTGATGGCTACACCTTC; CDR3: CASRFGAGDGYTF
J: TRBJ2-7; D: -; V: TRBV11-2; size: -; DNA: TGTGCCAGCAGTCGGAGGGGGCGCTACGAGCAGTACTTC; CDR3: CASSRRGRYEQYF
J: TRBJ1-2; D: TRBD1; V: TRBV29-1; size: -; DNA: TGCAGCGTTCTGACAGGGGGCGTCGGCTCCTATGGCTACACCTTC; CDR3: CSVLTGGVGSYGYTF
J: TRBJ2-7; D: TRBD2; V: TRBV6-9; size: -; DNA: TGTGCCAGCAGTTATCGGGCTAGCGGGGGAACTACGGGATACTACGAGCAGTACTTC; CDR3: CASSYRASGGTTGYYEQYF
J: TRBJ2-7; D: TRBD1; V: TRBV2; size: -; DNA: TGTGCCAGCGGGTACAGGGGGGAATACGAGCAGTACTTC; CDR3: CASGYRGEYEQYF